The 16 T cell receptor beta chains below were found in one sample sequenced in a study of blood T cell repertoires in COVID-19. The table came from immunoSEQ multiplex PCR; TCRdb's copy has only in-frame clones and leaves some out. Counted here are some 510,000 clones, more than 75% occurring once; the ten biggest clones make up about 2%. Sequenced: PBMCs or T cells enriched from blood (not recorded which). The receptor set was obtained from a woman aged 40 to 55 who had recovered from COVID-19.

The chain is built from TRBV7-6 and TRBJ1-4, with unresolved D. Germline V gives CDR1 SGHVS, CDR2 FNYEAQ. The CDR3 runs 13 residues. V was trimmed by 5 bases and J by 7 bases, leaving 11 bases between them. The CDR3 loop reads CASSPRVGEKLFF. The DNA of the CDR3 is TGTGCCAGCAGCCCCCGGGTTGGTGAAAAACTGTTTTTT.

The J gene is TRBJ2-1, the V gene TRBV12-5; weak D call: TRBD2 (5 bases). There are 15 residues in the CDR3. Germline V lookup: CDR1 LGHNT, CDR2 FRNRAP. The ends were cut back, 2 bases at V and 7 bases at J, with 15 bases in the middle. In nucleotides, the CDR3 is TGTGCTAGTGGTTTGCAGGCGGCCTGGAGGAATGAGCAGTTCTTC. Its protein product is CASGLQAAWRNEQFF.

J is TRBJ2-3 and V is TRBV4-3; D is perhaps TRBD2 (7 bases). The V end was cut by 1 base, the J end by 2 bases, with 10 bases between. Germline values: CDR1 LGHNA, CDR2 YSLEER. The CDR3 length is 15 residues. Here the CDR3 reads CASSQARGPTDTQYF. The CDR3 DNA sequence: TGCGCCAGCAGCCAAGCGCGGGGGCCCACAGATACGCAGTATTTT.

The gene calls are TRBV7-2 and TRBJ1-6; a weak D match, TRBD1 (6 bases). Germline V CDR1 and CDR2: SGHTA, FQGNSA. V lost 2 bases and J lost 4, with 15 bases in between. There are 17 residues in the CDR3. The CDR3 loop reads CASSLILGQRYNSPLHF. For the CDR3, the DNA is TGTGCCAGCAGCTTAATCTTAGGACAGCGTTATAATTCACCCCTCCACTTT. The whole variable domain, filled in from reference TRBV7-2 and TRBJ1-6, reads GAGVSQSPSNKVTEKGKDVELRCDPISGHTALYWYRQSLGQGLEFLIYFQGNSAPDKSGLPSDRFSAERTGGSVSTLTIQRTQQEDSAVYLCASSLILGQRYNSPLHFGNGTRLTVT.

The V and J genes are TRBV7-2 and TRBJ1-2; 9 nucleotides align to TRBD1. V lost 0 bases and J lost 7; bases outside the gene matches: 12. Germline V gives CDR1 SGHTA, CDR2 FQGNSA. The CDR3 length is 17 residues. The CDR3 reads CASSLAGTGNIPSGYTF. CDR3 sequence (DNA): TGTGCCAGCAGCTTAGCCGGGACAGGGAATATTCCGAGTGGCTACACCTTC.

This clone has just one count. The chain employs TRBV10-1 and TRBJ2-7, with D possibly being TRBD2 (6 bases). Trimming left V 4 bases short and J 3 bases short, with 13 bases between. The CDR3 consists of 14 residues. Germline CDR1 WNHNN, CDR2 SYGVQD (reference sequence). CDR3 in amino acids: CASSVGGNSYEQYF. CDR3 nucleotides: TGCGCCAGCAGTGTGGGCGGGAACAGCTACGAGCAGTACTTC.

This clone appeared a single time. The genes are TRBV6-5 and TRBJ1-1; D uncertain. V gave up 4 bases and J gave up 0 bases, with 9 bases separating them. The CDR3 totals 14 residues. CDR1 MNHEY and CDR2 SVGAGI come from the germline V gene. The CDR3 DNA reads as TGTGCCAGCAGTTTAAGTAGAGTGAACACTGAAGCTTTCTTT. It codes for CASSLSRVNTEAFF.

The chain employs TRBV6-5 and TRBJ2-3; 9 bases align to TRBD2. The CDR3 contains 15 residues. J gave up 4 bases and V 2 bases, and 4 bases lay outside the gene matches. Germline V lookup: CDR1 MNHEY, CDR2 SVGAGI. Here the CDR3 reads CASSYGLAGPDTQYF. The CDR3 DNA sequence: TGTGCCAGCAGTTACGGGCTAGCGGGACCAGATACGCAGTATTTT.

This clone turned up a few times. The chain carries TRBV19 and TRBJ1-5, with a weak D call TRBD1 (5 bases). V was clipped by 0 bases and J by 3 bases, with 15 bases between them. Germline CDR1 is LNHDA and CDR2 is SQIVND (reference sequence). This CDR3 is built from 17 residues. The CDR3 DNA reads TGTGCCAGTAGTATAGATCGCGGCAGGGCGATCAATCAGCCCCAGCATTTT. Translated, it gives CASSIDRGRAINQPQHF.

About this clone itself: This sample also contains other DNA sequences that code for the same CDR3. The genes are TRBV18 and TRBJ2-1; maybe TRBD1 (5 bases). The CDR3 consists of 16 residues. Germline lookup yields CDR1 KGHSH and CDR2 LQKENI. The germline V and J ends were trimmed by 2 bases and 4 bases, with 15 bases remaining between them. CDR3 sequence: CASSPSQGGPYNEQFF. DNA of the CDR3: TGTGCCAGCTCACCAAGTCAGGGTGGCCCGTACAATGAGCAGTTCTTC. The complete variable domain, with remaining parts taken from reference TRBV18 and TRBJ2-1, reads NAGVMQNPRHLVRRRGQEARLRCSPMKGHSHVYWYRQLPEEGLKFMVYLQKENIIDESGMPKERFSAEFPKEGPSILRIQQVVRGDSAAYFCASSPSQGGPYNEQFFGPGTRLTVL.

V gene TRBV30 combines with J gene TRBJ1-1; tentative D call: TRBD1 (6 bases). The CDR3 covers 14 residues. Germline-derived CDR1 and CDR2 are GTSNPN and SVGIG (reference sequence). The V end was cut by 3 bases, the J end by 1 base, with 12 bases between. DNA of the CDR3: TGTGCCTGGAGGGGGGTAGGGGGGAACACTGAAGCTTTCTTT. This translates into CAWRGVGGNTEAFF.

This chain links TRBV4-3 with TRBJ1-2; the match to TRBD1 covers 7 bases. The germline CDR1 and CDR2 sequences are LGHNA and YSLEER. V lost 0 bases, J lost 1 base, and 8 bases stayed unmatched. This CDR3 has 17 residues. Written as DNA, the CDR3 is TGCGCCAGCAGCCAAGAGCAAGACAGGGAAGTTAACTATGGCTACACCTTC. Translating it yields CASSQEQDREVNYGYTF.

The chain joins TRBV19 to TRBJ1-2; D may be TRBD1 (5 bases). V lost 5 bases and J lost 4, with 14 bases in between. Germline values: CDR1 LNHDA, CDR2 SQIVND (reference sequence). This CDR3 has 14 residues. Here the CDR3 reads CASSSDTGIYGYTF. The CDR3 DNA reads as TGTGCCAGTAGTTCGGACACCGGTATCTATGGCTACACCTTC.

The rearrangement uses TRBV4-1 and TRBJ2-2; 10 bases line up with TRBD2. Germline loops: CDR1 MGHRA, CDR2 YSYEKL. The CDR3 is 17 residues long. V dropped 5 bases and J dropped 6; count of bases not matched to a gene: 12. The CDR3 DNA follows: TGCGCCAGCAGCTTAAGATTAACTAGCGGGGATCCCGGGGAGCTGTTTTTT. It codes for CASSLRLTSGDPGELFF.

The chain couples TRBV15 to TRBJ2-1; D call uncertain. Germline CDR1 LNHNV, CDR2 YYDKDF (reference sequence). The CDR3 is made up of 12 amino acids. V lost 1 base and J lost 6, with 4 bases in between. The CDR3 nucleotides are TGTGCCACCAGCAGAGTGGCCAATGAGCAGTTCTTC. Amino acids: CATSRVANEQFF.

CDR3 in DNA: TGTGCCAGCAGTGAGTTCAAGCGGGAGGGCTTCGGGGAGCTGTTTTTT. Translated: CASSEFKREGFGELFF. This chain uses TRBV2 with TRBJ2-2; the match to TRBD2 covers 10 bases. In germline, CDR1 is SNHLY, CDR2 FYNNEI. V lost 3 bases to trimming and J lost 7 bases; unmatched junction nucleotides: 8. This CDR3 contains 16 residues.